This TCR beta chain was identified in a study of CD8 T cells in Susac syndrome. Whole-study findings and limits: The study conceded that relatively few individuals underwent its TCR sequencing and HLA analysis.

TCR beta sequencing was performed on blood CD8+ and CD4+ T cells. The individuals used as controls were healthy donors who had been matched for both age and sex. RNA, at roughly 0.45 to 1 ug, was reverse transcribed with random hexamers. By means of immunoSEQ multiplex PCR, TCR beta CDR3 spanning 54 Vbeta and 13 Jbeta underwent amplification. One entry per CDR3 protein, called by TCRdb with MiXCR from the immunoSEQ multiplex PCR reads. The sample shows fewer than 150,000 distinct CDR3 sequences, nearly 95% of them seen only once. In regard to this clonotype: The antigen is undetermined.

The clonotype originates from a human donor in good health. The sample consisted of CD4+ T cells from PBMCs.

In nucleotides, the CDR3 is TGTGCCAGCAGTACAATCGGGACTCGGAACACCGGGGAGCTGTTTTTT. Translation gives CASSTIGTRNTGELFF. V usage is TRBV6-4 and J usage is TRBJ2-2; TRBD2 is a possible D gene (6 bases). Germline V gene data show CDR1 as MRHNA and CDR2 as SNTAGT. The CDR3 contains 16 residues. Trimming took 5 bases from V and 1 from J, leaving 14 bases between them.